This entry is about one T cell receptor beta chain. Ten or more counts support this clonotype. This clone's antigen is unknown. No base-level quality is on record; no much larger clone is a single base apart. This entry belongs to a study of molecular identifiers for immune sequencing clone quantification (dated by TCRdb to the late 2010s). Looking at the study overall: For a replicate experiment, RNA from around 20,000 or 100,000 naive CD8 T cells was divided into five aliquots, and four of the five aliquots were sequenced. This methods study benchmarked molecular-identifier clustering-based TCR repertoire sequencing (MIDCIRS) and TCR RNA copy counting, using CD8 T cells to do so. The study at large found these results: Clones above 20 RNA copies held over 99% of molecules in CMV-specific effector cells but under 1% in naive cells. Spiked-in Jurkat TCR RNA (approximately eleven copies' worth), which is not part of the donor repertoire, was contained in the naive libraries. Highly expanded clone sizes could be underestimated if identical TCR molecules share a barcode. Without barcode sub-clustering, chimeric consensus sequences inflated TCR diversity; chimeras reached as high as 47%. Modeling estimated about three recovered TCR RNA copies per cell, compared with 8.5 to 10 by digital PCR, which implies roughly 29% capture efficiency. Spiked-in Jurkat TCR RNA equal to a single cell's worth was reported to be detectable even within 1,100,000 naive CD8 T cells.

The library came from PCR. Reads for this sample came from a NextSeq 500. Preparation of bulk TCR libraries followed a previously described approach, with the TCR primers listed in Table S5. The Qiagen AllPrep DNA/RNA kit was used to purify total RNA. Before any analysis, reads coming from multiple sequencing runs of the same library were combined into one pool. The source study handled its data this way. Reads were retained only if an exact TCR constant sequence was present, and the retained reads were trimmed to 150 nt and grouped according to their 12-nt molecular barcodes. Reads in each barcode group were sub-clustered using a 15% Levenshtein threshold, and a quality-weighted consensus sequence was built for each RNA molecule. Non-functional sequences were removed, as were lower-count sequences one edit away from another. On the basis of fitting two negative binomial distributions, barcode sub-clusters with fewer than 20% of the maximum read count were discarded. TCRdb reprocessing: public reads trimmed at Q25 with fastp, clones called with MiXCR, in-frame beta chains kept. Duplicate CDR3 protein sequences are folded into a single record with the most common DNA and genes. The V and J calls follow TCRdb's processing rather than the paper's. The sample table contains around 320,000 distinct CDR3 sequences; only one count was recorded for roughly a quarter of them. The biggest ten clones account for about 0.73% of the sample.

Libraries of naive CD8 T cells were built from approximately 20,000 to 1,000,000 sorted cells, with 10%, 30% or 50% of the purified RNA used. Naive CD8 T cells, defined as CD8+CD4-CCR7+CD45RA+, were FACS-sorted into RLT Plus buffer on a BD FACSAria II. Ten to eleven TCR copies' worth of Jurkat RNA were spiked into roughly 17,000-1,100,000 naive CD8 T cell samples to test detection sensitivity. Enrichment of CD8 T cells was performed with RosetteSep CD8+ T Cell Enrichment Cocktail and Ficoll-Paque, after which ACK red cell lysis was carried out. CDR3 length: 18 amino acids, cysteine to phenylalanine. The entry retains the CDR3 DNA only, 54 bases that are in frame from base 1. The V end gives up 3 bases and the J end 4 bases, leaving 11 bases in the junction not matched to a gene. CDR1 and CDR2 were assigned from the germline V gene as SGHTA and FQGNSA.

Sequencing was carried out using naive CD8+ T cells from blood, with Jurkat cell RNA spiked in. The cell subset or site label for this specimen denotes: FACS-sorted CD8+CD4-CCR7+CD45RA+ naive T cells. This chain joins TRBV7-2 to TRBJ2-3, with TRBD2 identical over 12 junction bases. The sequence was collected from a human donor in good health. Some libraries in this study had Jurkat cell RNA spiked in. Here is the DNA: TGTGCCAGCAGCTTGTACGTCCTAGCGGGAGGGCCCCCAGATACGCAGTATTTT. It specifies CASSLYVLAGGPPDTQYF. When the CDR3 is completed using the reference TRBV7-2 and TRBJ2-3 genes on either side, the full variable domain is GAGVSQSPSNKVTEKGKDVELRCDPISGHTALYWYRQSLGQGLEFLIYFQGNSAPDKSGLPSDRFSAERTGGSVSTLTIQRTQQEDSAVYLCASSLYVLAGGPPDTQYFGPGTRLTVL.